This is a list of T cell receptor beta chains from one sample in a study of early T cells in non-severe SARS-CoV-2 infection. From the 5' RACE reads, TCRdb called clonotypes with MiXCR, one entry per CDR3 protein. In the table there are 30,000 or so distinct CDR3 sequences, roughly 4.7% of which are singletons. The sequenced material came from whole blood. These receptor sequences come from an adult who was a healthcare worker with PCR-confirmed SARS-CoV-2 infection or an uninfected control (not recorded which). The CDR3 runs from the conserved cysteine through the conserved F or W. A D gene is named only where the DNA matches it firmly. Not all rows give a size; the values are once, few, many and, for expanded clones, a class.

TRBJ2-7	many	NA	TRBV6-6	15	TGTGCCAGCAGTTCCCCGACCCTACAGTCCTACGAGCAGTACTTC	CASSSPTLQSYEQYF
TRBJ2-1	many	NA	TRBV30	19	TGTGCCTGGAGTGTGAAGGTGCCCCCCGAAGGTCTTTACTACAATGAGCAGTTCTTC	CAWSVKVPPEGLYYNEQFF
TRBJ2-6	many	TRBD1	TRBV12-5	19	TGTGCTAGTGCAAGGCGAATCTTGGGACAGCACTCTGGGGCCAACGTCCTGACTTTC	CASARRILGQHSGANVLTF
TRBJ2-3	NA	TRBD1	TRBV5-1	14	TGCGCCAGCAGCTTCACAGGGGACACAGATACGCAGTATTTT	CASSFTGDTDTQYF
TRBJ2-3	medium-sized	NA	TRBV29-1	16	TGCAGCGTTCCCGATCCCAGGGATACTAGCACAGATACGCAGTATTTT	CSVPDPRDTSTDTQYF
TRBJ2-1	NA	NA	TRBV2	13	TGTGCCAGCAGTGGACTGATATACAATGAGCAGTTCTTC	CASSGLIYNEQFF
TRBJ2-2	many	NA	TRBV11-3	15	TGTGCCAGCAGCTTAACGGGACCTAACACCGGGGAGCTGTTTTTT	CASSLTGPNTGELFF
TRBJ1-5	many	NA	TRBV20-1	15	TGCAGTGCTAGAGACGCAGGGCTCTCCAATCAGCCCCAGCATTTT	CSARDAGLSNQPQHF
TRBJ1-2	NA	NA	TRBV30	12	TGTGCCTGGGAGGGTTGGAGATATGGCTACACCTTC	CAWEGWRYGYTF
TRBJ1-1	few	NA	TRBV6-5	15	TGTGCCAGCAGTTTCAAAGGGGGAGTAGGCGCTGAAGCTTTCTTT	CASSFKGGVGAEAFF
TRBJ1-6	many	NA	TRBV6-1	15	TGTGCCAGCAGTGAACAGGGAGGAACGAATTCACCCCTCCACTTT	CASSEQGGTNSPLHF
TRBJ2-7	many	NA	TRBV12-5	12	TGTGCTAGTGGTCTTCGGATCTACGAGCAGTACTTC	CASGLRIYEQYF
TRBJ1-1	many	NA	TRBV7-9	12	TGTGCCAGCAGCTTGTTAGAGACTGAAGCTTTCTTT	CASSLLETEAFF
TRBJ1-1	many	NA	TRBV6-1	13	TGTGCCAGCAGGGAGGTAGGGGAGACTGAAGCTTTCTTT	CASREVGETEAFF
TRBJ2-5	few	TRBD1	TRBV10-3	14	TGTGCCATCAGAAGACAGGGGGCCCAAGAGACCCAGTACTTC	CAIRRQGAQETQYF
TRBJ2-2	few	NA	TRBV11-2	16	TGTGCCAGCAGCCCGATTAAGCAGGGAGGCACCGGGGAGCTGTTTTTT	CASSPIKQGGTGELFF
TRBJ2-4	many	TRBD2	TRBV7-9	23	TGTGCCAGCAGCACCGCAAAGCCCCAACCGGGACTAGCGGGAGGAATAGCCAAAAACATTCAGTACTTC	CASSTAKPQPGLAGGIAKNIQYF
TRBJ2-1	many	TRBD2	TRBV24-1	14	TGTGCCACCAGTGAAAGCGGGAGTCTCCATGAGCAGTTCTTC	CATSESGSLHEQFF
TRBJ2-1	few	TRBD2	TRBV6-5	18	TGTGCCAGCAGTTACTCAACCCCAGCGGGGGGGCTTCACAATGAGCAGTTCTTC	CASSYSTPAGGLHNEQFF
TRBJ1-6	few	NA	TRBV19	19	TGTGCCAGTAGTATAGCCCGGCCTCAGGGGAGCTCCTATAATTCACCCCTCCACTTT	CASSIARPQGSSYNSPLHF
TRBJ2-2	few	NA	TRBV7-2	12	TGTGCCAGCAGCGTAAACACCGGGGAGCTGTTTTTT	CASSVNTGELFF
TRBJ2-1	few	TRBD2	TRBV11-3	15	TGTGCCAGCACCAAGGGACTAGCGGTAGACAATGAGCAGTTCTTC	CASTKGLAVDNEQFF
TRBJ2-1	many	NA	TRBV10-1	19	TGCGCCAGCAGTGACCAAAAGCGGGTCGTGGGGCGGGGATACAATGAGCAGTTCTTC	CASSDQKRVVGRGYNEQFF
TRBJ1-1	many	NA	TRBV14	12	TGTGCCAGCAGCCCCGTGAACACTGAAGCTTTCTTT	CASSPVNTEAFF
TRBJ2-7	few	NA	TRBV5-1	13	TGCGCCAGCAGCCAGTCAGCGTCCTACGAGCAGTACTTC	CASSQSASYEQYF
TRBJ2-2	many	NA	TRBV5-5	17	TGTGCCAGCAGCCCAGATGAGGGGAGGATCCGAACCGGGGAGCTGTTTTTT	CASSPDEGRIRTGELFF
TRBJ2-3	NA	NA	TRBV7-8	14	TGTGCCAGCAGAGGCGTTTTTATCACAGATACGCAGTATTTT	CASRGVFITDTQYF
TRBJ2-1	many	NA	TRBV2	13	TGTGCCAGCAGTGGGGGGGCGGTCAATGAGCAGTTCTTC	CASSGGAVNEQFF
TRBJ2-5	few	TRBD2	TRBV20-1	17	TGCAGTGCTAGTTCGACTAGCGGAGGATTTTACCAAGAGACCCAGTACTTC	CSASSTSGGFYQETQYF
TRBJ2-1	many	NA	TRBV6-2/TRBV6-3	12	TGTGCCAGCAGCTGGCGGGGAAATGAGCAGTTCTTC	CASSWRGNEQFF
TRBJ2-2	NA	NA	TRBV6-4	13	TGTGCCAGCAGTGGGACAAACACCGGGGAGCTGTTTTTT	CASSGTNTGELFF
TRBJ1-2	NA	TRBD1	TRBV10-3	14	TGTGCCACCATGACAGGGTCCTCTAACTATGGCTACACCTTC	CATMTGSSNYGYTF
TRBJ2-5	many	TRBD2	TRBV20-1	14	TGCAGTGGGTGGGGACTAGCGGGAACAGAGACCCAGTACTTC	CSGWGLAGTETQYF
TRBJ2-4	few	NA	TRBV6-6	18	TGTGCCAGCAGTTACTCGGCAAGAGGGGTGAGGGCCAAAAACATTCAGTACTTC	CASSYSARGVRAKNIQYF
TRBJ2-7	few	TRBD2	TRBV20-1	15	TGCAGTGCTAGTGCGTTAGCGGGAAAATCCTACGAGCAGTACTTC	CSASALAGKSYEQYF
TRBJ1-6	few	NA	TRBV21-1	17	TGTGCCAGCAGCAAAGTCCCCAGGGGTGTTTATAATTCACCCCTCCACTTT	CASSKVPRGVYNSPLHF
TRBJ2-7	NA	NA	TRBV14	13	TGTGCCAGCAGCCGCCTGGACTCCTACGAGCAGTACTTC	CASSRLDSYEQYF
TRBJ2-2	NA	TRBD2	TRBV7-2	16	TGTGCCAGCAGCTTTTCAACTAGCGGGGTAACCGGGGAGCTGTTTTTT	CASSFSTSGVTGELFF
TRBJ2-7	many	TRBD2	TRBV7-8	15	TGTGCCAGCAGCTTACTAGCGGGAGGGCTGTACGAGCAGTACTTC	CASSLLAGGLYEQYF
TRBJ2-3	few	NA	TRBV5-1	17	TGCGCCAGCAGTCTCCCTGGGGCGGGCGGATCCACAGATACGCAGTATTTT	CASSLPGAGGSTDTQYF
TRBJ2-2	NA	NA	TRBV29-1	14	TGCAGCGTTTCGACTGGCTCGCGCACCGGGGAGCTGTTTTTT	CSVSTGSRTGELFF
TRBJ2-4	few	NA	TRBV11-3	14	TGTGCCAGCAGCTTAGAGGGCACCAAAAACATTCAGTACTTC	CASSLEGTKNIQYF
TRBJ2-7	NA	TRBD1	TRBV7-9	16	TGTGCCAGCAGCTTAGACGGACAGGGGGCTCGGAACGAGCAGTACTTC	CASSLDGQGARNEQYF
TRBJ2-1	few	NA	TRBV18	15	TGTGCCAGCTCACCATCGATAGGTTCCTACAATGAGCAGTTCTTC	CASSPSIGSYNEQFF
TRBJ2-1	few	NA	TRBV12-5	13	TGTGCTAGTGTTTTGGCTTCAATGGGTGAGCAGTTCTTC	CASVLASMGEQFF
TRBJ2-1	many	TRBD2	TRBV29-1	13	TGCAGCGGGAGCGGGAGCTCCTACAATGAGCAGTTCTTC	CSGSGSSYNEQFF
TRBJ2-3	NA	TRBD1	TRBV7-9	15	TGTGCCAGCAGCTTCCAGGGGGCTAGCACAGATACGCAGTATTTT	CASSFQGASTDTQYF
TRBJ1-1	many	NA	TRBV18	15	TGTGCCAGCTCACCACTGCCGGGGATGAACACTGAAGCTTTCTTT	CASSPLPGMNTEAFF
TRBJ2-1	many	TRBD1	TRBV4-2	15	TGTGCCAGCAGCCAAGATTTAGGACAGGGCGATGAGCAGTTCTTC	CASSQDLGQGDEQFF
TRBJ1-4	many	NA	TRBV7-9	15	TGTGCCAGCAGTTTGAAACAGGGATCTAATGAAAAACTGTTTTTT	CASSLKQGSNEKLFF
TRBJ1-6	many	NA	TRBV4-2	18	TGTGCCAGCAGCCAAGTTTTGAAGGGTGGCAGGGGCAATTCACCCCTCCACTTT	CASSQVLKGGRGNSPLHF
TRBJ2-7	many	TRBD1	TRBV6-2/TRBV6-3	16	TGTGCCAGCAGTTCTCCGGGACAGGGGGCTGGCTACGAGCAGTACTTC	CASSSPGQGAGYEQYF
TRBJ1-2	many	NA	TRBV12-3/TRBV12-4	15	TGTGCCAGCAGTTATTGGGACCTAGGGAACTATGGCTACACCTTC	CASSYWDLGNYGYTF